This T cell receptor (beta chain) was profiled in a study of blood T cells in healthy people across ages. Study-wide results and caveats: Estimates based on one million T cells were treated as lower bounds. Among long-lived donors, naive CD4+ cells were more numerous and diversity higher than in aged donors.

A sample-barcoded 5' primer and a J-beta primer mix were used in a second PCR of roughly 6 to 12 cycles. TCRdb processed the 5' RACE reads anew with MiXCR; each CDR3 protein has one entry. This table has hundreds of thousands of distinct CDR3 sequences, approximately 21% appearing once. For this clonotype: Its antigen is as yet unknown.

Germline-derived CDR1 and CDR2 are DFQATT and SNEGSKA (reference sequence). V dropped 3 bases and J dropped 4 bases, with 10 bases sitting between them. This CDR3 comprises 13 residues. This TCR was recovered from a man aged 65-85 years in good health. Sequencing input: blood. J is TRBJ2-4 and V is TRBV20-1, with a possible D match to TRBD2 (5 bases). The CDR3 protein is CSARVDLKNIQYF. The DNA for the CDR3 is TGCAGTGCTAGGGTGGACTTAAAAAACATTCAGTACTTC.